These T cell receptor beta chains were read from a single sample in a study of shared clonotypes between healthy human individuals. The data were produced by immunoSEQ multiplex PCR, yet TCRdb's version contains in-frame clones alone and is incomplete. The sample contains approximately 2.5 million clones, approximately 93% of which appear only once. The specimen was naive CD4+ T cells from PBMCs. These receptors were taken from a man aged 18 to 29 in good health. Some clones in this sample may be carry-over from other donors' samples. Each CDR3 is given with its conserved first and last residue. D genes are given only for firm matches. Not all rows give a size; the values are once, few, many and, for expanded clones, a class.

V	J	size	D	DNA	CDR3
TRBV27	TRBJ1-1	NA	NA	TGTGCCAGCACCTTTTACCCCGAGGGTTTGAACACTGAAGCTTTCTTT	CASTFYPEGLNTEAFF
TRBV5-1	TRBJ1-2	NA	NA	TGCGCCAGCAGCACGGGCGGGGCTAGCTATGGCTACACCTTC	CASSTGGASYGYTF
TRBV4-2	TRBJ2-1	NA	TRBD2	TGTGCCAGCAGCCAATCGAGGCGGGGACTAGCGGATGACTCCTACAATGAGCAGTTCTTC	CASSQSRRGLADDSYNEQFF
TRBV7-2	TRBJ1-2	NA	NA	TGTGCCAGCAGCTTAGGGCGCGACTATGGCTACACCTTC	CASSLGRDYGYTF
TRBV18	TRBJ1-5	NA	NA	TGTGCCAGCTCACCAATAGCAAACAGCAATCAGCCCCAGCATTTT	CASSPIANSNQPQHF
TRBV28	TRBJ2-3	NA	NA	TGTGCCCTATCGGAGTCGATTACAGATACGCAGTATTTT	CALSESITDTQYF
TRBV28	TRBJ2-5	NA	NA	TGTGCCAGCAGGCAAGGGGGGGCCTCCGGGGTGGCCCAGTACTTC	CASRQGGASGVAQYF
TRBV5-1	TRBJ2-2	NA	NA	TGCGCCAGCAGCGTACCAGGGTTTGGGGACACCGGGGAGCTGTTTTTT	CASSVPGFGDTGELFF
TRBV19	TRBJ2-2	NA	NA	TGTGCCAGTAGTATAAAGTCGGACACCACCGGGGAGCTGTTTTTT	CASSIKSDTTGELFF
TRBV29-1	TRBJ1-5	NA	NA	TGCAGCGTTAGTAATAGTTTCAATCAGCCCCAGCATTTT	CSVSNSFNQPQHF
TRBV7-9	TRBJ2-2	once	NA	TGTGCCAGCAGTCCCTGGGGCAGGAACACCGGGGAGCTGTTTTTT	CASSPWGRNTGELFF
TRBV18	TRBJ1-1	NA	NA	TGTGCCAGCTCACCACTCGGTAGGAACACTGAAGCTTTCTTT	CASSPLGRNTEAFF
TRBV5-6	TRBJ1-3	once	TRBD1	TGTGCCAGCAGCTTCGGACAGGGCTTTGGAAACACCATATATTTT	CASSFGQGFGNTIYF
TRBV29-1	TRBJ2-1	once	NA	TGCAGCGGTCTAGGGTCGGGGAATGAGCAGTTCTTC	CSGLGSGNEQFF
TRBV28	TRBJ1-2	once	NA	TGTGCCCTGGCGGGCGGCTATGGCTACACCTTC	CALAGGYGYTF
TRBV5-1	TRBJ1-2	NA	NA	TGCGCCAGCAGCTTGGCCGAAGGGAACTATGGCTACACCTTC	CASSLAEGNYGYTF
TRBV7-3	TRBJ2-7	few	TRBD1	TGTGCCAGCAGCTTAAGTGGACAGGGGGCCTACGAGCAGTACTTC	CASSLSGQGAYEQYF
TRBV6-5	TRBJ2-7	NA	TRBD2	TGTGCCAGCAGACAGCGGGAGATGTACGAGCAGTACTTC	CASRQREMYEQYF
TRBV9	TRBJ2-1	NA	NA	TGTGCCAGCAGCGTAGGCGGGAAGGAGGGCAATGAGCAGTTCTTC	CASSVGGKEGNEQFF
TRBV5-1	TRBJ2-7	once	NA	TGCGCCAGCAGCCTGGGGGCCTACGAGCAGTACTTC	CASSLGAYEQYF
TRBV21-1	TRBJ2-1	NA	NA	TGTGCCAGCAGCAAATATCCTATCTACAATGAGCAGTTCTTC	CASSKYPIYNEQFF
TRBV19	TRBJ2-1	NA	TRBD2	TGTGCCAGTAGCCTTCTAGCGGGGGACTACAATGAGCAGTTCTTC	CASSLLAGDYNEQFF
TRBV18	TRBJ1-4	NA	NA	TGTGCCAGCTCACCTTCGGCTGGAAATTCTAATGAAAAACTGTTTTTT	CASSPSAGNSNEKLFF
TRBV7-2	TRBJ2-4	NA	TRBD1	TGTGCCAGCAGCTTGGGGACAGGGTCGGCCAAAAACATTCAGTACTTC	CASSLGTGSAKNIQYF
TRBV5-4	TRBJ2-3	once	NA	TGTGCCAGCAGCTTTGATATGGGGACAGATACGCAGTATTTT	CASSFDMGTDTQYF
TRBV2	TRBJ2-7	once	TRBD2	TGTGCCAGCCGGATGGGGGTAGCGGGAGACTACGAGCAGTACTTC	CASRMGVAGDYEQYF
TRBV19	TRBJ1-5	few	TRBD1	TGTGCCAGTAGGAAGGACAGGGTAAGGCAGCCCCAGCATTTT	CASRKDRVRQPQHF
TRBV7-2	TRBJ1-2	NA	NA	TGTGCCAGCAGCTTAGCTGGGGGGCCGTATGGCTACACCTTC	CASSLAGGPYGYTF
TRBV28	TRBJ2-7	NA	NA	TGTGCCAGCAGTCTACGAGGTTGGAGCTACGAGCAGTACTTC	CASSLRGWSYEQYF
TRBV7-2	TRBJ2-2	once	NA	TGTGCCAGCAGCGGCCGCGGGGTCGACACTGGGGAGCTGTTTTTT	CASSGRGVDTGELFF
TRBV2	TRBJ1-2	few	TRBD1	TGTGCCAGCAGTCGGACAGGGGTCGGTGGCTACACCTTC	CASSRTGVGGYTF
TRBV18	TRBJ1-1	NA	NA	TGTGCCAGCTCACAGTCTGGTATGGGGTACACTGAAGCTTTCTTT	CASSQSGMGYTEAFF
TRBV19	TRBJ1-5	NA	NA	TGTGCCAGTAGTATGCGGACGGGGGGAGGGGATCAGCCCCAGCATTTT	CASSMRTGGGDQPQHF
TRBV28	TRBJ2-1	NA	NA	TGTGCCAGCAGATCGAACAATGAGCAGTTCTTC	CASRSNNEQFF
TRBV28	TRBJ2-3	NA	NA	TGTGCCAGCAGTTTGAGTCCGGGATCCCGCACAGATACGCAGTATTTT	CASSLSPGSRTDTQYF
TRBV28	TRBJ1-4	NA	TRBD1	TGTGCCAGCAGTTTAACCGGGGCAGGGGGTTTTATCACTAATGAAAAACTGTTTTTT	CASSLTGAGGFITNEKLFF
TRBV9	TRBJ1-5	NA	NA	TGTGCCAGCAGCGTAGGGCCGGGGGCAAGCAATCAGCCCCAGCATTTT	CASSVGPGASNQPQHF
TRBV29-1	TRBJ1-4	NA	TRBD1	TGCAGCGTTGAGGGAGGAACAGGGGCAACTAATGAAAAACTGTTTTTT	CSVEGGTGATNEKLFF
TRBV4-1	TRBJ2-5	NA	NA	TGCGCCAGCAGCCAAGATGGGCAGGTTCTCCAAGAGACCCAGTACTTC	CASSQDGQVLQETQYF
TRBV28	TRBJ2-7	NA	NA	TGTGCCAGCAGTGAGGATAGCCTCCCCCCCGAGCAGTACTTC	CASSEDSLPPEQYF
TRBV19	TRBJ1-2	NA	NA	TGTGCCAGTAGGGTAGGGGGAAACTATGGCTACACCTTC	CASRVGGNYGYTF
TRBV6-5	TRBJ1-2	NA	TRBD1	TGTGCCAGCAACCCACAGGGGGCGGGGGACTATGGCTACACCTTC	CASNPQGAGDYGYTF
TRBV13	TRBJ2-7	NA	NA	TGTGCCAGCAGCTTTACTAGCTCCTACGAGCAGTACTTC	CASSFTSSYEQYF
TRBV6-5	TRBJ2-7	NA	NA	TGTGCCAGCAGTTACAGCAGGGATCTCTACGAGCAGTACTTC	CASSYSRDLYEQYF
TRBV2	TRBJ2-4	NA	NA	TGTGCCAGCAGTGAAGGGACAGCCATTCAGTACTTC	CASSEGTAIQYF
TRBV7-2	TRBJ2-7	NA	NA	TGTGCCAGCAGCCTTGGACAGATCTCCTACGAGCAGTACTTC	CASSLGQISYEQYF
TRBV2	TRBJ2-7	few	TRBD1	TGTGCCAGCAGTGACCGGCCGACAGGGGCCGAGCAGTACTTC	CASSDRPTGAEQYF
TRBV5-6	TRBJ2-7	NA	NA	TGTGCCAGCAGCCCCCTACAGAGGGATGAGCAGTACTTC	CASSPLQRDEQYF
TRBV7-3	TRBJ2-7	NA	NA	TGTGCCAGCAGCTTAACGAGGGGCTACGAGCAGTACTTC	CASSLTRGYEQYF
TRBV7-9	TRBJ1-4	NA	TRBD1	TGTGCCAGCAGCTCTGACAGGGGATTTGAAAAACTGTTTTTT	CASSSDRGFEKLFF
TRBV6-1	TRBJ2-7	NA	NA	TGTGCCGGCCGGGACGGAAGGGACGGGTCCTACGAGCAGTACTTC	CAGRDGRDGSYEQYF
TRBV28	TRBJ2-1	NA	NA	TGTGCCAGCAGTTCCCTAGCCCCTGGACAGTGGGGTCGCAATGAGCAGTTCTTC	CASSSLAPGQWGRNEQFF
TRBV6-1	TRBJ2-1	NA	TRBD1	TGTGCCAGCAGTGATCCCCCCGGGACAGGGGGGTACAATGAGCAGTTCTTC	CASSDPPGTGGYNEQFF
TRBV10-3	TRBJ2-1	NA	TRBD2	TGTGCCATCAGTGATCTAGCGGGAGGATTATACAATGAGCAGTTCTTC	CAISDLAGGLYNEQFF
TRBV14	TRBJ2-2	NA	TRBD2	TGTGCCAGCAGCCTCCAATCGGGACTAGCGGGAGTGTACACCGGGGAGCTGTTTTTT	CASSLQSGLAGVYTGELFF
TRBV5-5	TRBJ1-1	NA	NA	TGTGCCAGCAGCTCCTCTAGAACGGTCCCTGGGCCCGAAGCTTTCTTT	CASSSSRTVPGPEAFF
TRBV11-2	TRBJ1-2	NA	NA	TGTGCCAGCAGCTCTATATCATCCGGGACAAGGGTGCCCAACTATGGCTACACCTTC	CASSSISSGTRVPNYGYTF
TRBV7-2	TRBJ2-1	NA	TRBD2	TGTGCCAGCAGCTTTCTAGCGGGAGTCTACAATGAGCAGTTCTTC	CASSFLAGVYNEQFF
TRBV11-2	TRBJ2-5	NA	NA	TGTGCCAGCAGCTTAGGGGGGTACCAAGAGACCCAGTACTTC	CASSLGGYQETQYF